This TCR beta chain emerged from a study of CD8+ T cells in alopecia areata. General study results and limits: Compared with normal scalp, lesional scalp had higher clonality and more expanded CD8+ clones. Among the top 100, expanded CD8+ clones, as well as scalp clonality, were significantly decreased by tofacitinib. Sequencing of scalp samples also includes resident alphabeta T cells from normal skin.

Concerning this clone itself: The target antigen is unknown.

RNA was isolated and reverse transcribed to cDNA, the sequencing template. Sequencing used immunoSEQ multiplex PCR; TCRdb keeps in-frame clones, though not all of them. This sample has some 170,000 clones, with less than 75% found just once. Trimming at V came to 6 bases and at J to 0 bases, leaving 8 bases not matched to a gene. From germline, CDR1 is SGHDN and CDR2 FVKESK. CDR3 length equals 16 residues. Noted treatment: oral pan-JAK inhibitor, 5-10 mg twice daily. This receptor was identified in a human donor with alopecia areata. The starting material was CD4+ T cells sorted from blood, obtained at approximately week 55, from a patient treated with tofacitinib. The chain uses TRBV14 and TRBJ1-3, with TRBD1 identical over 7 bases. CDR3 sequence reads: CASRRQGFGSGNTIYF. The CDR3 bases are TGTGCCAGCAGACGACAGGGATTCGGCTCTGGAAACACCATATATTTT. The full variable domain, its missing parts supplied by reference TRBV14 and TRBJ1-3, is EAGVTQFPSHSVIEKGQTVTLRCDPISGHDNLYWYRRVMGKEIKFLLHFVKESKQDESGMPNNRFLAERTGGTYSTLKVQPAELEDSGVYFCASRRQGFGSGNTIYFGEGSWLTVV.